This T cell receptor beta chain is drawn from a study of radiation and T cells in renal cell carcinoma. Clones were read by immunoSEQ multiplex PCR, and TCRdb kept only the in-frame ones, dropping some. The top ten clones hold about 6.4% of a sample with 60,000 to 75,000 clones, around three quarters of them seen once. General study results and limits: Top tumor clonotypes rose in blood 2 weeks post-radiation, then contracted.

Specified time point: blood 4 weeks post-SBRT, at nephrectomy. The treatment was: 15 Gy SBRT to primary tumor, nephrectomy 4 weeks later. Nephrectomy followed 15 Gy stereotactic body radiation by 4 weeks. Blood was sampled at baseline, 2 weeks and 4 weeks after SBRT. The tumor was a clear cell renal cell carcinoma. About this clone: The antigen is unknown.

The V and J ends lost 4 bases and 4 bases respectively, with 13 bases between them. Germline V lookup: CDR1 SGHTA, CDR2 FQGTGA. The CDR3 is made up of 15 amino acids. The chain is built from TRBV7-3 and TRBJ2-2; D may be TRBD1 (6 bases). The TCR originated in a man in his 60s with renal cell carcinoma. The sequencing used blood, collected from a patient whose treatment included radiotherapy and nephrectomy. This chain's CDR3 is CASSSQGSSTGELFF. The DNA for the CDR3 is TGTGCCAGCAGCTCTCAGGGGTCTAGCACCGGGGAGCTGTTTTTT.